This T cell receptor beta chain comes out of a study of CD8 T cells in ankylosing spondylitis. Quantitative barcoded 5'-RACE was used to prepare TCR beta libraries. MiXCR, applied by TCRdb to the 5' RACE reads, yields one record per CDR3 protein. The table lists some 700,000 distinct CDR3 sequences, roughly 19% of them singletons, with around a fifth in the top ten. Germline CDR1 and CDR2: MGHRA and YSYEKL. The V end was cut by 0 bases, the J end by 1 base, with 6 bases between. The CDR3 is 14 residues long. This clonotype was seen a handful of times. Antigen unknown. The study, taken as a whole, reports: Typical of ankylosing spondylitis blood, it appeared, was a TCR beta motif of 7 or 8 highly homologous variants. Significantly higher representation of disease-linked clones was reported for matched ankylosing spondylitis synovial fluid.

Sequencing was done on a sample of blood, either unsorted or a sorted T cell fraction (not recorded which). The sequence was obtained from a male donor with ankylosing spondylitis. V usage is TRBV4-1 and J usage is TRBJ1-1; no reliable D call. The DNA for the CDR3 is TGCGCCAGCAGCCAAGATAAGGGGAACACTGAAGCTTTCTTT. It yields the protein CASSQDKGNTEAFF.